This TCR beta chain was obtained from a study of CD8 T cells in ankylosing spondylitis. Findings and caveats of the study: Disease-linked clones were CD8+ and relatively rare in peripheral blood.

Libraries of TCR beta came from quantitative 5'-RACE with molecular barcodes. Each CDR3 protein gets one entry after TCRdb re-called the 5' RACE reads with MiXCR. The table has some 250,000 distinct CDR3 sequences, roughly a quarter seen once. This clonotype appeared a few times. What it binds is not known. The CDR3 totals 14 residues. CDR1 and CDR2 from the germline V gene are MNHNS and SASEGT. The V gene lost 10 bases and the J gene lost 2 bases, with 17 bases spanning the gap. This receptor was identified in a male donor with ankylosing spondylitis or in good health (not recorded which). This chain joins TRBV6-1 and TRBJ2-5; tentative D call: TRBD1 (7 bases). The specimen was blood, either unsorted or a sorted T cell fraction (not recorded which). CDR3 DNA: TGTGCCACAGGGGAACAGGGGAGGCAAGAGACCCAGTACTTC. This sequence encodes CATGEQGRQETQYF.